The 5 T cell receptor beta chains in this list originate from one sample, sequenced in a study of vaccination effects on CD4 cells after COVID-19. ViraFEST used viral peptide pools to expand antigen-specific CD4+ T cells before sequencing. It was after nine to eleven days of culture that CD4+ T cells were isolated. Participants received two doses of either the BNT162b2 or mRNA-1273 vaccine. Only in-frame clones appear in the TCRdb table, and some are missing; sequencing was by immunoSEQ multiplex PCR. Among tens of thousands of clones listed, roughly 76% were seen once. These receptors have no identified antigens. Sequences were derived from CD4+ T cells from PBMCs cultured with SARS-CoV-2 spike peptides, sampled after COVID-19 vaccination. These receptors were taken from a human donor who received a COVID-19 vaccine. Some clones in this sample may be carry-over from other donors' samples.

This clone was counted only a few times. The J gene is TRBJ2-1, the V gene TRBV24-1; TRBD2 aligns across 10 bases. V trimming: 4 bases; J trimming: 2 bases; junction bases outside the gene matches: 10. The CDR3 loop spans 18 amino acids. Germline CDR1 is KGHDR and CDR2 is SFDVKD. The CDR3 nucleotides are TGTGCCACCAGTGACCCCACCTCTAGCGGGGGCACCTACAATGAGCAGTTCTTC. Translating it yields CATSDPTSSGGTYNEQFF.

The V and J genes are TRBV25-1 and TRBJ1-1, with unresolved D. Trimming stripped 1 base from V and 5 bases from J, with 8 bases between. The germline V gene has CDR1 MGHDK and CDR2 SYGVNS. The CDR3 length is 13 residues. The CDR3 DNA sequence: TGTGCCAGCAGTGAATGGTCGGGGACTGAAGCTTTCTTT. Protein product: CASSEWSGTEAFF.

This clone rates as medium-sized. The chain carries TRBV6-1 and TRBJ1-2; 9 bases match TRBD1. This CDR3 comprises 14 residues. The V gene's germline CDR1 is MNHNS and CDR2 SASEGT. V was pared by 3 bases and J by 4 bases, with 3 bases of the junction left unmatched. In DNA form, the CDR3 reads TGTGCCAGCAGTGATACAGGGGGCAGCTATGGCTACACCTTC. It is translated as CASSDTGGSYGYTF.

In nucleotides, the CDR3 is TGTGCCAGCAAACTAATAGCGAACACCGGGGAGCTGTTTTTT. Amino acid sequence: CASKLIANTGELFF. J is TRBJ2-2 and V is TRBV2; D remains unclear. The CDR3 length is 14 residues. Germline loops: CDR1 SNHLY, CDR2 FYNNEI. Deletions cut 7 bases from V and 0 bases from J, with 9 bases between. Based on the CDR3 plus reference TRBV2 and TRBJ2-2, the full variable domain is EPEVTQTPSHQVTQMGQEVILRCVPISNHLYFYWYRQILGQKVEFLVSFYNNEISEKSEIFDDQFSVERPDGSNFTLKIRSTKLEDSAMYFCASKLIANTGELFFGEGSRLTVL.

CDR3 sequence (DNA): TGTGCCAGCAGTTATGGTTTTGAGACCCAGTACTTC. Translating gives CASSYGFETQYF. The gene calls are TRBV6-6 and TRBJ2-5, with no clear D. Trimming left V 3 bases short and J 5 bases short, with 7 bases between. The CDR3 has 12 residues. Germline values: CDR1 MNHNY, CDR2 SVGAGI (reference sequence).